The clone carrying this T cell receptor (beta chain) came up once. The sample originates from a study of CD8 T cells in Susac syndrome. Roughly 0.45 to 1 ug RNA was reverse transcribed with random hexamers. By means of immunoSEQ multiplex PCR, TCR beta CDR3 spanning 54 Vbeta and 13 Jbeta underwent amplification. TCRdb used MiXCR to reprocess the immunoSEQ multiplex PCR reads, holding one entry per CDR3 protein. The table lists roughly 130,000 distinct CDR3 sequences, about 96% of them singletons. TCR beta from blood CD8+ and CD4+ T cells was sequenced. Germline CDR1 reads DFQATT; CDR2 reads SNEGSKA (reference sequence). The CDR3 contains 16 residues. J was trimmed by 4 bases and V by 0 bases; bases with no gene match: 5.

The V gene is TRBV20-1, the J gene TRBJ2-2; TRBD2 matches 10 bases. This clonotype was obtained from a human donor in good health. Sequenced sample: CD4+ T cells from PBMCs. The chain's CDR3 is CSARDPAGGPTGELFF. The CDR3, as DNA: TGCAGTGCTAGAGATCCAGCGGGAGGGCCCACCGGGGAGCTGTTTTTT.